The rows below give T cell receptor beta chains drawn from one sample of a study of blood T cell repertoires in COVID-19. Measured with immunoSEQ multiplex PCR; TCRdb has only the in-frame clones, and not every one. The data contain just over 85,000 clones, about 89% of them singletons. The specimen sequenced was peripheral blood. These receptor sequences come from a man aged 45-60 years with acute or convalescent COVID-19. Each CDR3 is given with its conserved first and last residue. D genes are given only for firm matches. Not all rows give a size; the values are once, few, many and, for expanded clones, a class.

cdr3_nt cdr3_aa d_call v_call clone_size cdr3_length j_call
TGTGCCTGGAGTGCGGGGGGACTAGCGGGGATTTATGAGCAGTTCTTC CAWSAGGLAGIYEQFF TRBD2 TRBV30 . 16 TRBJ2-1
TGTGCCACCAGCAGAGATCGGGAGACAGGGCCTCGAGAGCAGTACTTC CATSRDRETGPREQYF . TRBV15 . 16 TRBJ2-7
TGTGCCAGCAGTTTTGGCAGGGACAGGATTGAAGCTTTCTTT CASSFGRDRIEAFF TRBD1 TRBV27 once 14 TRBJ1-1
TGTGCCAGCAGTTTTACGCGGCAAGAGACCCAGTACTTC CASSFTRQETQYF . TRBV27 . 13 TRBJ2-5
TGTGCCAGCAGCTTGATCGGCGGCGAACAAGCTTTCTTT CASSLIGGEQAFF . TRBV5-8 . 13 TRBJ1-1
TGTGCCAGCAGCTCGAGCTCCTATAATTCACCCCTCCACTTT CASSSSSYNSPLHF . TRBV7-3 . 14 TRBJ1-6
TGCGCCAAAGGGGGAAGCAATCAGCCCCAGCATTTT CAKGGSNQPQHF . TRBV10-1 . 12 TRBJ1-5
TGTGCCAGCAGCTTACCCCGGTTCAGGGACAGGGATAGGTACGAGCAGTACTTC CASSLPRFRDRDRYEQYF TRBD1 TRBV7-9 . 18 TRBJ2-7
TGTGCCAGCAGCGGGTCGGCACAGTTCACTGAAGCTTTCTTT CASSGSAQFTEAFF . TRBV9 . 14 TRBJ1-1
TGTGCCAGCGAAGGTAGTTCTAGACTCTCCTCTGGAAACACCATATATTTT CASEGSSRLSSGNTIYF . TRBV28 . 17 TRBJ1-3
TGTGCCAGCAGCTACCTCCCTAGGCATGAGCAGTTCTTC CASSYLPRHEQFF . TRBV7-3 . 13 TRBJ2-1
TGCGCCAGCAGTGATGTAGTATTAGCGGGGAGAAGAGAGACCCAGTACTTC CASSDVVLAGRRETQYF TRBD2 TRBV10-1 . 17 TRBJ2-5
TGTGCCAGCAGTTCAGCGGGACTAGCGGGGGGTATGGACAATGAGCAGTTCTTC CASSSAGLAGGMDNEQFF TRBD2 TRBV28 . 18 TRBJ2-1
TGCAGCGTTGTTCCCGCGAACCGCTACGAGCAGTACTTC CSVVPANRYEQYF . TRBV29-1 . 13 TRBJ2-7
TGCGCCAGCAGCTTGGCGGAGGGGGCTCTGGCCAAAAACATTCAGTACTTC CASSLAEGALAKNIQYF . TRBV5-1 . 17 TRBJ2-4
TGTGCCAGCAGCCAAGATGGAGGGATGTACACTGAAGCTTTCTTT CASSQDGGMYTEAFF . TRBV3-1/TRBV3-2 . 15 TRBJ1-1
TGTGCCAGTAGATTTTCGGGACTAACCGTCTCCTACGAGCAGTACTTC CASRFSGLTVSYEQYF TRBD2 TRBV27 few 16 TRBJ2-7